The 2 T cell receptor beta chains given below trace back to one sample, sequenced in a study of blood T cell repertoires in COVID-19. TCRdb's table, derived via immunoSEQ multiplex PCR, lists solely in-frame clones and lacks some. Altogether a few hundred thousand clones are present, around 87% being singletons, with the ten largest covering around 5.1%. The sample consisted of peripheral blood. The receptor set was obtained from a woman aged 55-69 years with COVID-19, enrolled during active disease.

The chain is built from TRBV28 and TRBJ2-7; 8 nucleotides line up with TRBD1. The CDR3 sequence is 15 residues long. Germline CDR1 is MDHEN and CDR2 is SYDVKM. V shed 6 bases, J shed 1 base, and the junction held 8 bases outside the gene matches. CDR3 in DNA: TGTGCCAGCAGAGACCGGGACAGGCGGTCCTACGAGCAGTACTTC. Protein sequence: CASRDRDRRSYEQYF. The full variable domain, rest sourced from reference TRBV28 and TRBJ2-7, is DVKVTQSSRYLVKRTGEKVFLECVQDMDHENMFWYRQDPGLGLRLIYFSYDVKMKEKGDIPEGYSVSREKKERFSLILESASTNQTSMYLCASRDRDRRSYEQYFGPGTRLTVT.

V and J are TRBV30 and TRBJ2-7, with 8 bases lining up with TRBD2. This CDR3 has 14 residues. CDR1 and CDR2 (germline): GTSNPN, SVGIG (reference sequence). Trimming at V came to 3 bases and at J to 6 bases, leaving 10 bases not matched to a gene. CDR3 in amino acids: CAWRPGLVMGEQYF. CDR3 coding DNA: TGTGCCTGGAGACCGGGACTAGTAATGGGCGAGCAGTACTTC.